This passage covers 22 T cell receptor beta chains from one sample sequenced in a study of CXCR3-negative and CXCR3-positive naive CD8 T cells (dated by TCRdb to the late 2010s). Sequencing took place on a NextSeq 550. The Human TCR Profiling Kit (MiLaboratory) was used to make UMI-labeled 5' RACE TRB cDNA libraries. TCRdb reprocessed the reads and provides one entry for every CDR3 protein sequence; no DNA is given. In this sample's table one finds over 40,000 distinct CDR3 sequences. The ten largest make up 1.5% to 2% of the sample. Specimen: naive CXCR3- CD8+ T cells from blood. The intended sense of this specimen's cell subset or site label: CD45RO-CCR7+CD27+CD95- naive CD8+ T cells lacking CXCR3 (TNR3-). These receptors came from a human donor in good health. Some clones in this sample may be carry-over from other donors' samples.

The V gene is TRBV7-3, the J gene TRBJ2-1; absent DNA, TCRdb's TRBD2 call cannot be checked. Germline CDR1 reads SGHTA; CDR2 reads FQGTGA. This CDR3 comprises 14 residues. CDR3 loop: CASSHVGGEDEQFF. Using reference TRBV7-3 and TRBJ2-1 for the parts outside the CDR3, the full variable domain is GAGVSQTPSNKVTEKGKYVELRCDPISGHTALYWYRQSLGQGPEFLIYFQGTGAADDSGLPNDRFFAVRPEGSVSTLKIQRTERGDSAVYLCASSHVGGEDEQFFGPGTRLTVL.

This sequence joins TRBV7-9 and TRBJ2-7; there is no DNA to check the TCRdb D call of TRBD1. CDR1 and CDR2 from the germline V gene are SEHNR and FQNEAQ (reference sequence). The length of the CDR3 is 15 residues. This chain's CDR3 is CASSSSDSPSYEPYF.

This sequence joins TRBV29-1 and TRBJ2-1; the TCRdb D gene call, TRBD1, has no DNA to confirm it. Germline CDR1 SQVTM, CDR2 ANQGSEA. The CDR3 spans 14 residues. CDR3 in amino acids: CSVPRTGLNNEQFF.

The chain is built from TRBV20-1 and TRBJ2-1. Germline V gene lookup returns CDR1 DFQATT and CDR2 SNEGSKA (reference sequence). The length of the CDR3 is 15 residues. The CDR3 sequence is CSASDGGSSYNEQFF.

The V and J genes are TRBV19 and TRBJ2-1. The CDR3 runs 17 residues. Germline V gene sequence: CDR1 LNHDA, CDR2 SQIVND (reference sequence). The CDR3 sequence: CASSIDHGRLSYNEQFF. The full variable domain, rest sourced from reference TRBV19 and TRBJ2-1, is DGGITQSPKYLFRKEGQNVTLSCEQNLNHDAMYWYRQDPGQGLRLIYYSQIVNDFQKGDIAEGYSVSREKKESFPLTVTSAQKNPTAFYLCASSIDHGRLSYNEQFFGPGTRLTVL.

CDR3 protein: CASSFGTGSYEQYF. This chain uses TRBV7-8 with TRBJ2-7; TCRdb calls TRBD1, which cannot be checked without DNA. The germline gives CDR1 SGHVS, CDR2 FQNEAQ. CDR3 length equals 14 residues. The variable domain in full, with the rest retrieved from reference TRBV7-8 and TRBJ2-7, is GAGVSQSPRYKVAKRGQDVALRCDPISGHVSLFWYQQALGQGPEFLTYFQNEAQLDKSGLPSDRFFAERPEGSVSTLKIQRTQQEDSAVYLCASSFGTGSYEQYFGPGTRLTVT.

This chain links TRBV29-1 with TRBJ2-3; TCRdb names TRBD2, which stays unverified in the absence of DNA. CDR1 SQVTM and CDR2 ANQGSEA come from the germline V gene. The CDR3 has 17 amino acids. This CDR3 is CSVSGTSGPSSTDTQYF.

The chain carries TRBV29-1 and TRBJ1-2; with no DNA, the TCRdb D assignment of TRBD1 cannot be verified. The CDR3 contains 14 residues. In germline, CDR1 is SQVTM, CDR2 ANQGSEA. This CDR3 reads CSVEPGTGNYGYTF. The full variable domain, with the rest looked up from reference TRBV29-1 and TRBJ1-2, is SAVISQKPSRDICQRGTSLTIQCQVDSQVTMMFWYRQQPGQSLTLIATANQGSEATYESGFVIDKFPISRPNLTFSTLTVSNMSPEDSSIYLCSVEPGTGNYGYTFGSGTRLTVV.

CDR3 sequence: CASSQGSGAEFSYEQYF. V is TRBV28 and J is TRBJ2-7; TCRdb indicates TRBD1, and absent DNA this call remains unverified. The CDR3 is 17 residues long. Germline assignment: CDR1 MDHEN and CDR2 SYDVKM.

This chain joins TRBV4-1 and TRBJ2-5. The germline V gene has CDR1 MGHRA and CDR2 YSYEKL. The CDR3 totals 13 residues. This CDR3 is CASSQDLEETQYF.

The J gene is TRBJ1-1, the V gene TRBV4-2; TCRdb reports TRBD1, a call that lacks DNA to check it against. Germline V gene lookup returns CDR1 LGHNA and CDR2 YNFKEQ. This CDR3 region has 13 residues. The CDR3 loop reads CASSQGGQTEAFF.

This rearrangement joins TRBV15 to TRBJ2-7; as DNA is missing, the TRBD1 call by TCRdb cannot be tested. The CDR3 runs to 19 residues. CDR1 LNHNV and CDR2 YYDKDF come from the germline V gene (reference sequence). The chain's CDR3 is CATSRDPAFGKGKAYEQYF.

The rearrangement links TRBV29-1 to TRBJ2-2. CDR3 length: 13 amino acids. The germline V gene has CDR1 SQVTM and CDR2 ANQGSEA. The CDR3 reads CSADIPNTGELFF.

The chain joins TRBV7-9 to TRBJ1-6. The germline V gene has CDR1 SEHNR and CDR2 FQNEAQ (reference sequence). This CDR3 is 13 amino acids long. CDR3 region: CASSTEGTRPLHF.

This chain uses TRBV20-1 with TRBJ2-2; TCRdb's D call, TRBD1, is unchecked because there is no DNA. The germline CDR1 and CDR2 sequences are DFQATT and SNEGSKA (reference sequence). CDR3 length equals 14 residues. This chain's CDR3 is CSASYRGLTGELFF.

The J gene is TRBJ1-1, the V gene TRBV9; no DNA is available, so the TRBD1 call from TCRdb remains unchecked. CDR3 length equals 14 residues. CDR1 is SGDLS and CDR2 is YYNGEE in the germline V gene. The CDR3 region is CASSSTTGSREAFF.

The V and J genes are TRBV7-9 and TRBJ2-7; absent DNA, TCRdb's TRBD1 call cannot be checked. This CDR3 comprises 13 residues. Germline V gene lookup returns CDR1 SEHNR and CDR2 FQNEAQ (reference sequence). CDR3 in amino acids: CASSFPPPYEQYF.

CDR3 residues: CAILSGGDPDTQYF. The V gene is TRBV10-3, the J gene TRBJ2-3; lacking DNA, the TRBD2 call made by TCRdb goes unchecked. This CDR3 is 14 amino acids long. Germline CDR1 reads ENHRY; CDR2 reads SYGVKD.

The V gene is TRBV29-1, the J gene TRBJ2-5; the D call of TRBD2 rests on TCRdb alone, since no DNA is present to check it. The CDR3 sequence is 13 residues long. Germline V gene lookup returns CDR1 SQVTM and CDR2 ANQGSEA. The chain's CDR3 is CSEGLAGEETQYF.

The V call is TRBV7-9, the J call TRBJ1-5; with no DNA, the TCRdb D assignment of TRBD1 cannot be verified. Germline V gene sequence: CDR1 SEHNR, CDR2 FQNEAQ (reference sequence). The CDR3 is made up of 18 amino acids. The CDR3 sequence: CASSLDGGRGWGNQPQHF.

The chain employs TRBV7-3 and TRBJ2-1; TCRdb calls TRBD2, which cannot be checked without DNA. The germline CDR1 and CDR2 sequences are SGHTA and FQGTGA. The CDR3 runs 16 residues. This CDR3 reads CASSSLAGGLYNEQFF.

V usage is TRBV6-4 and J usage is TRBJ2-5; checking the TCRdb D call of TRBD1 is not possible without DNA. The CDR3 loop spans 16 amino acids. CDR1 MRHNA and CDR2 SNTAGT come from the germline V gene. The CDR3 loop reads CASSEYGGGTQETQYF.